This T cell receptor beta chain comes out of a study of early T cells in non-severe SARS-CoV-2 infection. Study-level information: Sequencing was performed on bulk RNA from unsorted whole blood, leaving chains unpaired.

This clonotype occurred many times. In TCRdb, the 5' RACE reads were re-called with MiXCR into one record per CDR3 protein. Among 100,000 to 150,000 distinct CDR3 sequences, 14% to 15% were seen once, and the ten largest hold 21%. V lost 5 bases and J 4 bases, leaving 11 bases between the germline ends. The CDR3 loop spans 13 amino acids. Germline V gene data show CDR1 as MDHEN and CDR2 as SYDVKM. This TCR was recovered from an adult who was a healthcare worker with PCR-confirmed SARS-CoV-2 infection or an uninfected control (not recorded which). The V and J genes are TRBV28 and TRBJ2-5; D unclear. The sequencing input was whole blood. The CDR3 nucleotides are TGTGCCAGCAGTGGCGGACCCATAGAGACCCAGTACTTC. Translated, it gives CASSGGPIETQYF.